What follows are 19 T cell receptor beta chains derived from one specimen sequenced in a study of T cell responses to AZD1222 COVID-19 vaccine. Repertoires were generated with immunoSEQ multiplex PCR, while TCRdb's copy carries only in-frame clones and drops some. The sample comprises tens of thousands of clones, roughly 86% of which are singletons, and roughly 2.8% rests with the top ten. The sequences come from peripheral blood, collected on day 0 of MenACWY control vaccination. The receptor source for this set is an adult in good health.

The chain combines TRBV12-3 or TRBV12-4 with TRBJ1-2; no firm D call. The CDR3 covers 13 residues. Trimming cost V 6 bases and J 5 bases, with 13 bases left between them. CDR3 sequence reads: CASRSTGTYGYTF. The DNA for the CDR3 is TGTGCCAGCAGGTCCACGGGAACTTATGGCTACACCTTC.

J is TRBJ2-7 and V is TRBV27, with D perhaps given as TRBD1 or TRBD2 (5 bases each). The CDR3 spans 13 residues. The V gene's germline CDR1 is MNHEY and CDR2 SMNVEV (reference sequence). V lost 6 bases and J 2 bases, leaving 11 bases between the germline ends. The CDR3 DNA sequence: TGTGCCAGCAGGAGGGGCGGTACCTACGAGCAGTACTTC. It specifies CASRRGGTYEQYF.

This sequence joins TRBV5-1 and TRBJ1-2, with a weak D call TRBD1 (6 bases). The germline V and J ends were trimmed by 4 bases and 2 bases, with 12 bases remaining between them. The V gene's germline CDR1 is SGHRS and CDR2 YFSETQ. This CDR3 has 14 residues. The CDR3 region has the DNA TGCGCCAGCAGCGCCGGACAGAACAACTATGGCTACACCTTC. Its translation: CASSAGQNNYGYTF.

Points on this clone: Germline and junction disagree at one end, which may indicate a read error. The chain recombines TRBV11-3 with TRBJ2-3; 9 nucleotides align to TRBD1. The CDR3 runs to 14 residues. CDR1 is SGHNT and CDR2 is YENEEA in the germline V gene. This CDR3 reads CASSQGQGIDAQYF. The CDR3 nucleotides are TGTGCCAGCAGCCAGGGACAGGGAATAGATGCGCAGTATTTT.

In this sample, this clone turned up a few times. J is TRBJ1-6 and V is TRBV19; a weak D match, TRBD1 (5 bases). CDR3 length equals 14 residues. Per germline, CDR1 LNHDA and CDR2 SQIVND (reference sequence). V lost 4 bases to trimming and J lost 13 bases, with 17 bases between them. The CDR3 protein is CASSTGSGVGPLHF. The CDR3 DNA follows: TGTGCCAGTAGTACAGGGTCAGGAGTCGGGCCCCTCCACTTT.

V gene TRBV14 combines with J gene TRBJ1-1; D is unresolved. The CDR3 extends over 12 amino acids. Germline V CDR1 and CDR2: SGHDN, FVKESK. Trimming stripped 6 bases from V and 4 bases from J, with 9 bases between. The CDR3 sequence is CASSGRGTEAFF. CDR3 DNA: TGTGCCAGCAGTGGACGGGGCACTGAAGCTTTCTTT.

The chain recombines TRBV6-2 or TRBV6-3 with TRBJ2-1; D remains ambiguous. The V and J ends lost 0 bases and 8 bases respectively, with 26 bases between them. The germline CDR1 and CDR2 sequences are MNHEY and SVGEGT. The CDR3 contains 19 residues. CDR3 sequence reads: CASSYSTTRRQPYSYEQFF. CDR3 sequence (DNA): TGTGCCAGCAGTTACTCGACGACCCGCAGGCAACCGTACAGCTATGAGCAGTTCTTC.

The chain joins TRBV7-2 to TRBJ2-5; tentative D call: TRBD2 (7 bases). The V and J ends lost 5 bases and 2 bases respectively, with 15 bases between them. Germline assignment: CDR1 SGHTA and CDR2 FQGNSA. The CDR3 consists of 15 residues. The CDR3 sequence is CASSPGGAGQETQYF. In DNA, the CDR3 is TGTGCCAGCAGCCCTGGGGGGGCGGGGCAAGAGACCCAGTACTTC.

The genes are TRBV7-2 and TRBJ1-3, with D unclear. The CDR3 consists of 12 residues. V was cut by 3 bases and J by 5 bases, with 5 bases left in between. Germline values: CDR1 SGHTA, CDR2 FQGNSA. The CDR3 is CASSFDRNTIYF. The DNA of the CDR3 is TGTGCCAGCAGCTTCGACAGAAACACCATATATTTT.

The sample holds one count of this clone. The rearrangement links TRBV19 to TRBJ2-5; TRBD1 matches at 11 bases. CDR1 and CDR2 (germline): LNHDA, SQIVND (reference sequence). V lost 2 bases and J lost 5; bases outside the gene matches: 10. The CDR3 loop spans 17 amino acids. Written as DNA, the CDR3 is TGTGCCAGTAGTATACCTAGGACAGGGGGCTTCGGGGAGACCCAGTACTTC. The encoded protein is CASSIPRTGGFGETQYF.

V usage is TRBV7-2 and J usage is TRBJ2-3; 16 positions match TRBD2. In germline, CDR1 is SGHTA, CDR2 FQGNSA. J gave up 6 bases and V 5 bases, and 8 bases lay outside the gene matches. The CDR3 totals 17 residues. CDR3 amino acids: CASSPGTSGGAVDTQYF. CDR3 DNA sequence: TGTGCCAGCAGCCCCGGGACTAGCGGGGGGGCCGTTGATACGCAGTATTTT. Full variable domain (rest looked up from reference TRBV7-2 and TRBJ2-3): GAGVSQSPSNKVTEKGKDVELRCDPISGHTALYWYRQSLGQGLEFLIYFQGNSAPDKSGLPSDRFSAERTGGSVSTLTIQRTQQEDSAVYLCASSPGTSGGAVDTQYFGPGTRLTVL.

This chain uses TRBV19 with TRBJ2-5; D unresolved. CDR3 size: 13 residues. CDR1 is LNHDA, CDR2 SQIVND, per germline (reference sequence). The V gene lost 6 bases and the J gene lost 0 bases, with 8 bases spanning the gap. CDR3 nucleotides: TGTGCCAGTAGATACCGGGACCAAGAGACCCAGTACTTC. As protein: CASRYRDQETQYF.

This chain links TRBV7-3 with TRBJ2-3; 9 bases are a match to TRBD2. J gave up 3 bases and V 5 bases, and 6 bases lay outside the gene matches. The CDR3 loop spans 15 amino acids. Germline CDR1 reads SGHTA; CDR2 reads FQGTGA. The CDR3 loop reads CASSLSGGETDTQYF. In DNA, the CDR3 is TGTGCCAGCAGCCTTAGCGGGGGAGAAACAGATACGCAGTATTTT. The full variable domain, in which reference TRBV7-3 and TRBJ2-3 provide the parts outside the CDR3, is GAGVSQTPSNKVTEKGKYVELRCDPISGHTALYWYRQSLGQGPEFLIYFQGTGAADDSGLPNDRFFAVRPEGSVSTLKIQRTERGDSAVYLCASSLSGGETDTQYFGPGTRLTVL.

This chain joins TRBV19 and TRBJ1-1; D unresolved. The V end was cut by 10 bases, the J end by 4 bases, with 19 bases between. Germline CDR1 LNHDA, CDR2 SQIVND (reference sequence). This CDR3 comprises 14 residues. The CDR3 nucleotides read TGTGCCACCTCCGGACCCCCAAAAGGCACTGAAGCTTTCTTT. It is translated as CATSGPPKGTEAFF.

This chain connects TRBV24-1 to TRBJ2-1; 16 bases fit TRBD2. Trimming removed 4 bases from V and 10 bases from J; junction bases left unmatched: 12. Looked up from germline, CDR1 is KGHDR and CDR2 is SFDVKD. The CDR3 sequence is 18 residues long. Written as DNA, the CDR3 is TGTGCCACCAGTGACCCAGGGACTAGCGGGGGGGCCCTAGGGGAGCAGTTCTTC. Protein: CATSDPGTSGGALGEQFF.

This clone was recorded once. J is TRBJ1-5 and V is TRBV7-2; D gene uncertain. Germline V lookup: CDR1 SGHTA, CDR2 FQGNSA. Trimming left V 0 bases short and J 4 bases short, with 7 bases between. The CDR3 has 14 amino acids. The CDR3 DNA reads TGTGCCAGCAGCTTAGCAAGCAGGAATCAGCCCCAGCATTTT. This sequence encodes CASSLASRNQPQHF.

The chain uses TRBV5-1 and TRBJ1-2, with 7 bases matching TRBD1. With 3 bases clipped from V and 5 bases from J, the junction kept 7 bases outside the gene matches. CDR1 and CDR2 (germline): SGHRS, YFSETQ. This CDR3 has 14 residues. CDR3 region: CASSYKGAGYGYTF. The CDR3 DNA follows: TGCGCCAGCAGCTATAAGGGGGCTGGTTATGGCTACACCTTC.

CDR3 amino acids: CSAARGLETEAFF. The CDR3 DNA follows: TGCAGCGCTGCCAGGGGGCTCGAGACTGAAGCTTTCTTT. This chain uses TRBV29-1 with TRBJ1-1; TRBD1 agrees at 8 bases. Unmatched junction bases numbered 9, after V lost 7 bases and J lost 5 bases. Germline CDR1 is SQVTM and CDR2 is ANQGSEA. The CDR3 sequence is 13 residues long.

This sequence joins TRBV24-1 and TRBJ2-1; 8 nucleotides agree with TRBD2. This CDR3 spans 16 amino acids. Per the germline V gene, CDR1 is KGHDR and CDR2 is SFDVKD. V lost 3 bases, J lost 0 bases, and 3 bases stayed unmatched. CDR3 coding DNA: TGTGCCACCAGTGATACGGGGGGGAGCTCCTACAATGAGCAGTTCTTC. Translating gives CATSDTGGSSYNEQFF.